These T cell receptor beta chains were read from a single sample in a study of T-cell reconstitution after alpha-beta-depleted transplantation in children. Via MiXCR, TCRdb re-called the PCR reads, giving one row per CDR3 protein. Of about 300,000 distinct CDR3 sequences listed, roughly 9.1% are singletons. The sample consisted of PBMCs, taken before TCRalphabeta/CD19-depleted stem cell transplant. The receptors come from a boy under two years old with acute myeloid leukemia, due to receive a stem cell transplant. The CDR3 runs from the conserved cysteine through the conserved F or W. Fields, in order: D gene, clone size, J gene, V gene, CDR3 protein, CDR3 DNA. A D gene is named only where the DNA matches it firmly. Clone size is stated in some rows and not others, as once, few, many or a class when expanded.

TRBD1	few	TRBJ2-3	TRBV7-9	CASSLADRGRADTQYF	TGTGCCAGCAGCTTAGCCGACAGGGGGCGCGCAGATACGCAGTATTTT
TRBD1	many	TRBJ1-4	TRBV5-1	CASSALAGGEKLFF	TGCGCCAGCAGCGCCTTGGCAGGGGGTGAAAAACTGTTTTTT
.	few	TRBJ1-2	TRBV12-3/TRBV12-4	CASSPGGVSYGYTF	TGTGCCAGCAGCCCCGGGGGGGTGAGCTATGGCTACACCTTC
TRBD1	.	TRBJ2-7	TRBV6-1	CASSVGDRAYDQYF	TGTGCCAGCAGTGTTGGGGACAGGGCCTACGATCAGTACTTC
.	few	TRBJ1-2	TRBV11-2	CASSGTGYTF	TGTGCCAGCAGTGGGACCGGCTACACCTTC
TRBD2	few	TRBJ2-7	TRBV5-6	CASSSGLAGGLYEQYF	TGTGCCAGCAGCTCGGGACTAGCGGGTGGCCTCTACGAGCAGTACTTC
TRBD2	many	TRBJ2-7	TRBV7-9	CASSLPTSGGTYEQYF	TGTGCCAGCAGCTTACCTACTAGCGGGGGCACCTACGAGCAGTACTTC
.	many	TRBJ2-1	TRBV20-1	CSARDLSGSYNEQFF	TGCAGTGCTAGAGATCTTAGCGGCTCCTACAATGAGCAGTTCTTC
TRBD2	many	TRBJ2-5	TRBV12-3/TRBV12-4	CASRQRGQETQYF	TGTGCCAGCAGGCAGCGGGGTCAAGAGACCCAGTACTTC
TRBD2	.	TRBJ2-7	TRBV12-3/TRBV12-4	CASSTSGKGAYEQYF	TGTGCCAGCAGCACTAGCGGGAAAGGGGCCTACGAGCAGTACTTC
.	many	TRBJ1-3	TRBV27	CASSSRLSGNTIYF	TGTGCCAGCAGTTCCCGGTTATCTGGAAACACCATATATTTT
.	many	TRBJ2-1	TRBV4-1	CASSQVINEQFF	TGCGCCAGCAGCCAAGTGATCAATGAGCAGTTCTTC
TRBD1	.	TRBJ1-1	TRBV11-3	CASSFRDSSQEAFF	TGTGCCAGCAGCTTCCGGGACAGTTCGCAGGAAGCTTTCTTT
.	many	TRBJ2-1	TRBV7-8	CASSLAVADGYNEQFF	TGTGCCAGCAGCTTAGCGGTGGCGGACGGGTACAATGAGCAGTTCTTC
.	many	TRBJ1-5	TRBV19	CASSTGEGIFNQPQHF	TGTGCCAGTAGTACTGGGGAGGGAATTTTCAATCAGCCCCAGCATTTT
TRBD1	few	TRBJ2-3	TRBV5-5	CASSLDRTGLTDTQYF	TGTGCCAGCAGCTTGGACCGGACAGGCCTCACAGATACGCAGTATTTT
.	many	TRBJ1-4	TRBV7-2	CASSTYRGREKLFF	TGTGCCAGCAGCACTTACCGAGGGAGAGAAAAACTGTTTTTT
TRBD2	many	TRBJ2-3	TRBV27	CASSPLAGGQDTQYF	TGTGCCAGCAGTCCCCTAGCGGGGGGGCAAGATACGCAGTATTTT
.	.	TRBJ2-1	TRBV12-3/TRBV12-4	CASTSGRYEQFF	TGTGCCAGCACCTCGGGGAGGTATGAGCAGTTCTTC
.	.	TRBJ2-2	TRBV6-5	CASSYSYLTRELFF	TGTGCCAGCAGTTACTCTTATCTCACCAGGGAGCTGTTTTTT
TRBD2	many	TRBJ2-2	TRBV28	CASREGLAGTGELFF	TGTGCCAGCCGGGAGGGACTAGCGGGAACCGGGGAGCTGTTTTTT
.	many	TRBJ2-2	TRBV5-1	CASSFTFSGVTGELFF	TGCGCCAGCAGCTTTACCTTTTCGGGAGTGACCGGGGAGCTGTTTTTT
.	many	TRBJ1-2	TRBV4-1	CASSPDELFYGYTF	TGCGCCAGCAGCCCAGACGAGCTTTTCTATGGCTACACCTTC
TRBD2	many	TRBJ2-4	TRBV7-8	CASSSDWTSGRKQYF	TGTGCCAGCAGCTCAGACTGGACTAGCGGGAGGAAGCAGTACTTC
.	many	TRBJ2-6	TRBV12-3/TRBV12-4	CASSFRVAGANVLTF	TGTGCCAGCAGTTTCAGGGTGGCTGGGGCCAACGTCCTGACTTTC
TRBD1	many	TRBJ2-7	TRBV20-1	CSARGRGQGYYEQYF	TGCAGTGCTAGAGGGAGGGGACAGGGATATTACGAGCAGTACTTC
.	many	TRBJ1-6	TRBV20-1	CSARLGPFPNSPLHF	TGCAGTGCTAGATTGGGACCCTTTCCCAATTCACCCCTCCACTTT
.	many	TRBJ2-1	TRBV29-1	CSASRGLGEQFF	TGCAGCGCCTCTAGGGGTTTAGGTGAGCAGTTCTTC
TRBD2	.	TRBJ2-1	TRBV7-9	CASSERERDNEQFF	TGTGCCAGCAGCGAGCGGGAAAGGGACAATGAGCAGTTCTTC
TRBD2	many	TRBJ2-7	TRBV7-2	CASSALGTSSNEQYF	TGTGCCAGCAGCGCCCTCGGGACTAGTAGCAACGAGCAGTACTTC
.	.	TRBJ2-4	TRBV20-1	CSASGLAKNRQYF	TGCAGTGCTAGCGGTCTAGCCAAAAACAGGCAGTACTTC
TRBD2	many	TRBJ2-3	TRBV7-2	CASNHGGSTDTQYF	TGTGCCAGCAACCACGGGGGGAGCACAGATACGCAGTATTTT
.	many	TRBJ2-5	TRBV20-1	CSASTGRRETQYF	TGCAGTGCTTCTACAGGGCGTCGAGAGACCCAGTACTTC
.	many	TRBJ2-5	TRBV29-1	CSVEFGEETQYF	TGCAGCGTTGAGTTCGGGGAAGAGACCCAGTACTTC
TRBD2	.	TRBJ2-2	TRBV5-6	CASRFGLAGGTGELFF	TGTGCCAGCAGATTCGGACTAGCGGGGGGAACCGGGGAGCTGTTTTTT
.	.	TRBJ1-5	TRBV10-3	CAISESLEDQPQHF	TGTGCCATCAGTGAGTCATTAGAAGATCAGCCCCAGCATTTT
.	many	TRBJ2-7	TRBV12-3/TRBV12-4	CASSSLYEQYF	TGTGCCAGCAGTTCCCTCTACGAGCAGTACTTC
.	many	TRBJ2-7	TRBV12-3/TRBV12-4	CASSWPGQSYEQYF	TGTGCCAGCAGTTGGCCGGGACAAAGCTACGAGCAGTACTTC
.	many	TRBJ2-1	TRBV7-2	CASSLLAPRGDEQFF	TGTGCCAGCAGCTTACTGGCTCCGAGGGGCGATGAGCAGTTCTTC
.	many	TRBJ2-3	TRBV12-3/TRBV12-4	CASSLAASGTDKYF	TGTGCCAGCAGTTTAGCGGCCTCGGGGACCGATAAGTATTTT
.	many	TRBJ2-5	TRBV3-1	CASSQDGIRAGVETQYF	TGTGCCAGCAGCCAAGATGGAATCAGGGCAGGAGTTGAGACCCAGTACTTC
.	.	TRBJ2-6	TRBV4-2	CAMSRLVSGANVLTF	TGTGCCATGAGCCGATTGGTCTCTGGGGCCAACGTCCTGACTTTC
.	many	TRBJ2-7	TRBV14	CASPLGTATYEQYF	TGTGCCAGCCCCCTCGGGACGGCAACCTACGAGCAGTACTTC
.	few	TRBJ2-2	TRBV12-3/TRBV12-4	CASSSVAGELFF	TGTGCCAGCAGTTCCGTGGCCGGGGAGCTGTTTTTT
.	many	TRBJ2-5	TRBV24-1	CATSDFRVETQYF	TGTGCCACCAGTGATTTCAGGGTAGAGACCCAGTACTTC
.	many	TRBJ2-6	TRBV7-8	CASSLRFGANVLTF	TGTGCCAGCAGCTTACGGTTTGGGGCCAACGTCCTGACTTTC
.	many	TRBJ1-2	TRBV7-2	CASSLAVGGNYGYTF	TGTGCCAGCAGCTTAGCCGTAGGAGGGAACTATGGCTACACCTTC
.	many	TRBJ2-3	TRBV30	CAWSRPGTDTQYF	TGTGCCTGGAGTAGACCCGGCACAGATACGCAGTATTTT
TRBD1	many	TRBJ2-2	TRBV15	CATLRTGNTGELFF	TGTGCCACCCTTCGGACAGGGAACACCGGGGAGCTGTTTTTT
.	.	TRBJ2-6	TRBV20-1	CSASRVLGSPSGANVLTF	TGCAGTGCTAGCCGGGTCTTGGGCAGCCCCTCTGGGGCCAACGTCCTGACTTTC
TRBD1	.	TRBJ2-7	TRBV15	CATSRDRGQGWHEQYF	TGTGCCACCAGCAGAGATAGAGGACAGGGGTGGCACGAGCAGTACTTC
TRBD1	.	TRBJ1-2	TRBV27	CASSSGTVSVHGYTF	TGTGCCAGCAGTTCCGGGACAGTCTCTGTTCATGGCTACACCTTC
.	.	TRBJ1-2	TRBV20-1	CSACNRRSF	TGCAGTGCCTGTAACAGGCGGTCCTTC
.	.	TRBJ2-5	TRBV28	CASRFWGDQETQYF	TGTGCCAGCAGATTCTGGGGGGACCAAGAGACCCAGTACTTC
TRBD1	.	TRBJ1-5	TRBV3-1	CASTPGTGFSNQPQHF	TGTGCCAGCACCCCTGGGACAGGTTTTAGCAATCAGCCCCAGCATTTT
TRBD2	many	TRBJ2-1	TRBV6-1	CASSELSGRYNEQFF	TGTGCCAGCAGTGAACTCAGCGGGAGATACAATGAGCAGTTCTTC
.	few	TRBJ2-7	TRBV14	CASSQAGRSHYEQYF	TGTGCCAGCAGCCAAGCGGGACGCTCCCATTACGAGCAGTACTTC
TRBD1	.	TRBJ2-7	TRBV7-9	CASSFTGGIGEQYF	TGTGCCAGCAGCTTTACAGGGGGAATCGGCGAGCAGTACTTC